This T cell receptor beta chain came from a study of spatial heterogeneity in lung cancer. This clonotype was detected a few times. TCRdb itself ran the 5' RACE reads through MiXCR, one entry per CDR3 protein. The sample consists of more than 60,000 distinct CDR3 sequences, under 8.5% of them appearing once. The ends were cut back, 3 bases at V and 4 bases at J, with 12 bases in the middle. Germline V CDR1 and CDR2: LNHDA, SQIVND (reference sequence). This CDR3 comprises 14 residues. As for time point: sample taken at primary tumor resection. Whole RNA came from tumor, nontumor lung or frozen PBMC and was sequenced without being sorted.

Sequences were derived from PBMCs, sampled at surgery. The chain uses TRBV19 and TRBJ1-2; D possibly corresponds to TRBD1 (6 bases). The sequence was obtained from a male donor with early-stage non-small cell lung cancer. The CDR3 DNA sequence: TGTGCCAGTAGTATGGGGGCGCAGCTCTATGGCTACACCTTC. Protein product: CASSMGAQLYGYTF.